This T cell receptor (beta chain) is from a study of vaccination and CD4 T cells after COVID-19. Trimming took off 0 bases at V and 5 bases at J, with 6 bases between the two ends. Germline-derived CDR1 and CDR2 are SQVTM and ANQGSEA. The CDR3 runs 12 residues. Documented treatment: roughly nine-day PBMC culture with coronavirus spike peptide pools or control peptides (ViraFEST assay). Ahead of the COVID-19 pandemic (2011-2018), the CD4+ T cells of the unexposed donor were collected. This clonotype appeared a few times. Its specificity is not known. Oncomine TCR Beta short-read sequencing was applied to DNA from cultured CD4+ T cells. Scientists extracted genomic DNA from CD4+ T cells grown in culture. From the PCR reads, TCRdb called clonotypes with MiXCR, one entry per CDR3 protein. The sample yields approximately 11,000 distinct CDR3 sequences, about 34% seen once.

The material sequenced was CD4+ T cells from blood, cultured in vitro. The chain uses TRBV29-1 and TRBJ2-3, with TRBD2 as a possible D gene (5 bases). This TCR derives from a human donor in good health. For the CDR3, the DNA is TGCAGCGTTGAAGAACTAGGAGATACGCAGTATTTT. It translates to CSVEELGDTQYF.